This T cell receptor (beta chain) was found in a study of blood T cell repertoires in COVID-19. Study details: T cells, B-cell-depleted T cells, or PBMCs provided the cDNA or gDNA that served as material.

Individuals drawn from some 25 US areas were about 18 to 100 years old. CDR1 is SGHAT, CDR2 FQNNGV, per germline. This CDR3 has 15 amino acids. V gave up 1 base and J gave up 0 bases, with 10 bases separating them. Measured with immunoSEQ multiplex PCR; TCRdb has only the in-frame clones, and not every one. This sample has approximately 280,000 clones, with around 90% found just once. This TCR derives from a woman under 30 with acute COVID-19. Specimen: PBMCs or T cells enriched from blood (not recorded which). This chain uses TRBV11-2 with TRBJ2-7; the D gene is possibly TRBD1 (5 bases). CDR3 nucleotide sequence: TGTGCCAGCAGCTTAGCGTGGGGCACCTCCTACGAGCAGTACTTC. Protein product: CASSLAWGTSYEQYF.